This T cell receptor beta chain was profiled in a study of regulatory T cells in long-lasting Graves disease. Regarding the study as a whole: Reduced TCR diversity was observed in persistent Graves' patients versus newly diagnosed patients. Persistent cases favored TRBV28, TRBJ1-2 and TRBJ2-5. It was possible that the small sample size reduced accuracy.

Specified time point: persistent/refractory GD, antithyroid drugs over 5 years with positive TRAb. Scientists built the TCR library using RNA that was extracted from PBMCs. V was pared by 4 bases and J by 0 bases, with 13 bases between. This CDR3 region has 16 residues. Germline V CDR1 and CDR2: LGHNA, YSLEER. CDR3-region Arm-PCR and iRepertoire HTBI primers produced the TCR beta libraries. In the original workflow: Across samples, about 56 TRBV and about 15 TRBJ segments were found. TCRdb passed the multiplex PCR reads through MiXCR, listing each CDR3 protein once. These V and J calls are TCRdb output, not the study's own analysis. Of 300,000 to 350,000 distinct CDR3 sequences detected, around a fifth appear once; the ten largest clones hold less than 35%. About this clonotype itself: Its antigen remains unidentified.

The receptor's source is a female donor with Graves disease. V usage is TRBV4-3 and J usage is TRBJ1-3; D gene uncertain. The sample consisted of peripheral blood mononuclear cells (PBMCs), taken when the disease was refractory, from a patient treated with antithyroid drugs. This CDR3 reads CASSRGESSSGNTIYF. CDR3 nucleotides: TGCGCCAGCAGCCGAGGCGAGAGTAGCTCTGGAAACACCATATATTTT.